These T cell receptor beta chains were read from a single sample in a study of T cell repertoires in cytomegalovirus infection. MiXCR was run by TCRdb on the reads, yielding one entry per CDR3 protein. The sample has about 110,000 distinct CDR3 sequences; 29% are singletons. Their antigens are not known. The starting material was CD8+ T cells from cultured PBMCs, obtained from culture after CMV antigen stimulation. The receptor source for this set is a human donor in good health (CMV status not recorded). Some clones in this sample may be carry-over from other donors' samples. Each CDR3 is given with its conserved first and last residue.

CDR3aa: CSARGQGSGYGYTF; v_gene: TRBV20-1; j_gene: TRBJ1-2
CDR3aa: CASSTQTDTQYF; v_gene: TRBV11-2; j_gene: TRBJ2-3
CDR3aa: CASSLGRGAFF; v_gene: TRBV7-4; j_gene: TRBJ1-1
CDR3aa: CASSPSGAASSGNTIYF; v_gene: TRBV12-3/TRBV12-4; j_gene: TRBJ1-3
CDR3aa: CASSPPVGFSYEQYF; v_gene: TRBV2; j_gene: TRBJ2-7
CDR3aa: CASSHGAGAYEQYF; v_gene: TRBV7-9; j_gene: TRBJ2-7
CDR3aa: CASGPDGEKLFF; v_gene: TRBV12-3/TRBV12-4; j_gene: TRBJ1-4
CDR3aa: CASSLSADNPYGYTF; v_gene: TRBV27; j_gene: TRBJ1-2
CDR3aa: CASSLAPTGGQGYEQYF; v_gene: TRBV5-1; j_gene: TRBJ2-7
CDR3aa: CASEGELTYEQYF; v_gene: TRBV7-2; j_gene: TRBJ2-7
CDR3aa: CASSLNEDEQFF; v_gene: TRBV7-6; j_gene: TRBJ2-1
CDR3aa: CASSSLGVSIYGYTF; v_gene: TRBV5-3; j_gene: TRBJ1-2
CDR3aa: CASSVQGRDHVAKNIQYF; v_gene: TRBV6-1; j_gene: TRBJ2-4
CDR3aa: CASNLLTVFYGYTF; v_gene: TRBV7-6; j_gene: TRBJ1-2
CDR3aa: CASSLRTEDEAFF; v_gene: TRBV5-6; j_gene: TRBJ1-1
CDR3aa: CASSLGDGPYNEQFF; v_gene: TRBV7-6; j_gene: TRBJ2-1
CDR3aa: CASSLFTEGELFF; v_gene: TRBV5-1; j_gene: TRBJ2-2
CDR3aa: CASSLGPSGELFF; v_gene: TRBV19; j_gene: TRBJ2-2
CDR3aa: CASSFSSGVQEQFF; v_gene: TRBV5-4; j_gene: TRBJ2-1
CDR3aa: CASSVALAGIRDTQYF; v_gene: TRBV5-5; j_gene: TRBJ2-3
CDR3aa: CASSWGPSYEQYF; v_gene: TRBV19; j_gene: TRBJ2-7
CDR3aa: CASSFGGLGYGYTF; v_gene: TRBV12-3/TRBV12-4; j_gene: TRBJ1-2
CDR3aa: CASIPILTGRTEAFF; v_gene: TRBV12-3/TRBV12-4; j_gene: TRBJ1-1
CDR3aa: CASSVGDSLNTEAFF; v_gene: TRBV9; j_gene: TRBJ1-1
CDR3aa: CASSIMYNEQFF; v_gene: TRBV7-8; j_gene: TRBJ2-1
CDR3aa: CASSSWGAGELFF; v_gene: TRBV19; j_gene: TRBJ2-2
CDR3aa: CATSGGTGYEQYF; v_gene: TRBV15; j_gene: TRBJ2-7
CDR3aa: CASSEGAMNTEAFF; v_gene: TRBV9; j_gene: TRBJ1-1
CDR3aa: CASSSTQGNEQFF; v_gene: TRBV11-2; j_gene: TRBJ2-1
CDR3aa: CASSSQGGNTEAFF; v_gene: TRBV5-1; j_gene: TRBJ1-1
CDR3aa: CASSPGVADTQYF; v_gene: TRBV12-3/TRBV12-4; j_gene: TRBJ2-3
CDR3aa: CASSPDRGGRTQYF; v_gene: TRBV7-3; j_gene: TRBJ2-3
CDR3aa: CASSLAWAGEYNEQFF; v_gene: TRBV7-6; j_gene: TRBJ2-1
CDR3aa: CASTFGASNNEQFF; v_gene: TRBV19; j_gene: TRBJ2-1
CDR3aa: CASGLPGRGSLDEQFF; v_gene: TRBV4-1; j_gene: TRBJ2-1
CDR3aa: CASSFIGQGWQETQYF; v_gene: TRBV28; j_gene: TRBJ2-5
CDR3aa: CATSDKLSGADTQYF; v_gene: TRBV24-1; j_gene: TRBJ2-3
CDR3aa: CASSYYVGQGVTEAFF; v_gene: TRBV6-5; j_gene: TRBJ1-1
CDR3aa: CASSSLAGTYEQYF; v_gene: TRBV7-8; j_gene: TRBJ2-7
CDR3aa: CASNSLGGESGTSGASYNEQFF; v_gene: TRBV11-2; j_gene: TRBJ2-1
CDR3aa: CASTHLGDRSYSSTDTQYF; v_gene: TRBV27; j_gene: TRBJ2-3
CDR3aa: CASSYLGGDTQYF; v_gene: TRBV6-5; j_gene: TRBJ2-3
CDR3aa: CAISELGRNQPQHF; v_gene: TRBV10-3; j_gene: TRBJ1-5
CDR3aa: CASSLSGRELFF; v_gene: TRBV28; j_gene: TRBJ2-2
CDR3aa: CASRRIGGTAQETQYF; v_gene: TRBV11-2; j_gene: TRBJ2-5
CDR3aa: CASSLTGYYEQYF; v_gene: TRBV5-1; j_gene: TRBJ2-7
CDR3aa: CASSAGESGGGANVLTF; v_gene: TRBV12-3/TRBV12-4; j_gene: TRBJ2-6
CDR3aa: CASSLSGGYTDTQYF; v_gene: TRBV12-3/TRBV12-4; j_gene: TRBJ2-3
CDR3aa: CASSVEGVNGYEQFF; v_gene: TRBV9; j_gene: TRBJ2-1
CDR3aa: CASFSGVSHTEAFF; v_gene: TRBV27; j_gene: TRBJ1-1
CDR3aa: CASSLEGGGARKTQYF; v_gene: TRBV5-1; j_gene: TRBJ2-5
CDR3aa: CASSHRDGSYEQYF; v_gene: TRBV4-1; j_gene: TRBJ2-7
CDR3aa: CASSQVSGVISGNTIYF; v_gene: TRBV4-1; j_gene: TRBJ1-3